This TCR beta chain was recovered during a study of synovial regulatory T cells in juvenile arthritis. Clones were read by immunoSEQ multiplex PCR, and TCRdb kept only the in-frame ones, dropping some. The data include 9,000 to 10,000 clones; the top ten clones carry 0.85% to 1.2%. CDR1 and CDR2 from the germline V gene are MDHEN and SYDVKM. The CDR3 extends over 13 amino acids. The DNA sequence is not available. The chain couples TRBV28 to TRBJ1-5. The TCR originated in a donor aged 2-30 years with juvenile idiopathic arthritis. Sequencing was carried out using Treg cells from blood. Subset: remaining (HLA-DR-negative) circulating blood Treg cells. The chain's CDR3 is CASTSISNQPQHF.